The TCR beta chain under discussion was sequenced for a study of blood T cells in healthy people across ages. Overall study findings and caveats: For the donors, CMV status was unknown and possibly confounded expanded clonotype changes.

V lost 5 bases, J lost 7 bases, and 14 bases lay in between. CDR3 length equals 14 residues. Looked up from germline, CDR1 is MDHEN and CDR2 is SYDVKM. The authors ran a second PCR of about 6 to 11 cycles using a sample-barcoded 5' primer and a J-beta primer mix. Each CDR3 protein gets one entry after TCRdb re-called the 5' RACE reads with MiXCR. The sample lists approximately 800,000 distinct CDR3 sequences, about half occurring once. As regards this clonotype: Its target is unknown.

V usage is TRBV28 and J usage is TRBJ2-2, with a possible D match to TRBD1 (6 bases). The source is a man aged 80 or over in good health. The specimen was blood. The CDR3 here is CASSPHRAGGELFF. Written as DNA, the CDR3 is TGTGCCAGCAGTCCCCACAGGGCTGGCGGGGAGCTGTTTTTT.